The rows below give T cell receptor beta chains drawn from one sample of a study of blood T cell repertoires in COVID-19. Here immunoSEQ multiplex PCR was the method, and the copy in TCRdb shows in-frame clones only, minus some. The sample holds 150,000 to 200,000 clones, 88% seen once. Source material: PBMCs or T cells enriched from blood (not recorded which). Receptors originate from a young woman who had recovered from COVID-19. CDR3s include the opening cysteine and the closing phenylalanine or tryptophan. The D gene is left open where the match is weak. Some rows mark clone size as missing; the rest say once, few, many or name a class of expanded clone.

TRBV27	TRBD2	-	TRBJ2-3	TGTGCCAGCAGTTTATCTCCACCCGGACTAGCGGGAGGATGGGATACGCAGTATTTT	CASSLSPPGLAGGWDTQYF
TRBV30	TRBD2	-	TRBJ2-7	TGTGCCTGGAGTGTGGGACTAGCGGGAGAGGGGGCCTACGAGCAGTACTTC	CAWSVGLAGEGAYEQYF
TRBV2	-	-	TRBJ1-5	TGTGCCAGCAGTGTCGGACAGTTCAATCAGCCCCAGCATTTT	CASSVGQFNQPQHF
TRBV5-4	-	-	TRBJ1-1	TGTGCCAGCAGCTTGAGACAAATGAACACTGAAGCTTTCTTT	CASSLRQMNTEAFF
TRBV29-1	TRBD1	-	TRBJ1-2	TGCAGCGTTGCTAGAGACAGGGAAGGTGGCTACACCTTC	CSVARDREGGYTF
TRBV5-8	TRBD2	-	TRBJ2-5	TGTGCCAGCAGCCGCAGGACTAGTGGCCAAGAGACCCAGTACTTC	CASSRRTSGQETQYF
TRBV7-9	-	-	TRBJ1-3	TGTGCCAGCAGCATACGGACTGGCTCTGGAAACACCATATATTTT	CASSIRTGSGNTIYF
TRBV28	-	-	TRBJ1-2	TGTGCCAGCACCTACGGGGGGCAGGCTGGCTACACCTTC	CASTYGGQAGYTF
TRBV6-5	-	-	TRBJ2-3	TGTGCCAGCACCGCCCGTCTTAAATCGGGAGATACGCAGTATTTT	CASTARLKSGDTQYF
TRBV2	TRBD1	-	TRBJ1-4	TGTGCCAGCAGTGCCCGGGACAGGGGACAAAATGAAAAACTGTTTTTT	CASSARDRGQNEKLFF
TRBV10-1	-	-	TRBJ2-1	TGCGCCAGCAGTGAGTCATGGGCCCACAATGAGCAGTTCTTC	CASSESWAHNEQFF
TRBV10-1	TRBD1	-	TRBJ2-2	TGCGCCAGCAGGGCAGCCGGGACAGGGAACACCGGGGAGCTGTTTTTT	CASRAAGTGNTGELFF
TRBV5-4	TRBD1	-	TRBJ1-3	TGTGCCAGCAGCCGTGGACAGGGGGCGTCCGGAAACACCATATATTTT	CASSRGQGASGNTIYF
TRBV4-3	TRBD2	-	TRBJ2-2	TGCGCCAGCAGCCAAGAAACCCCGGGGGGATTCACCGGGGAGCTGTTTTTT	CASSQETPGGFTGELFF
TRBV27	TRBD2	-	TRBJ2-1	TGTGCCAGCAGTTTAGGGCTAGCGGGCAATGAGCAGTTCTTC	CASSLGLAGNEQFF
TRBV5-1	-	-	TRBJ2-7	TGCGCCAGCAGCTTTCCTAAAGGGGACACCTACGAGCAGTACTTC	CASSFPKGDTYEQYF
TRBV5-6	TRBD2	-	TRBJ2-7	TGTGCCAGCACCCCACCGGGCGGGGGAGTAGTCCACGAGCAGTACTTC	CASTPPGGGVVHEQYF
TRBV21-1	-	-	TRBJ2-1	TGTGCCAGCAGCAAAGAGGATAGCGGAACAAACAATGAGCAGTTCTTC	CASSKEDSGTNNEQFF
TRBV5-1	TRBD2	-	TRBJ2-2	TGCGCCAGCAGCACGGGTCAGAGACTAGCGGGGGGTCCGAACACCGGGGAGCTGTTTTTT	CASSTGQRLAGGPNTGELFF
TRBV27	TRBD2	-	TRBJ2-1	TGTGCCAGCAGTTTATTGTCTAGCGGGGACAATGAGCAGTTCTTC	CASSLLSSGDNEQFF
TRBV5-1	TRBD2	-	TRBJ2-1	TGCGCCAGCAGAACCACTAGCGATAGCGGCTCCTACAATGAGCAGTTCTTC	CASRTTSDSGSYNEQFF
TRBV11-2	TRBD1	-	TRBJ2-2	TGTGCCGCACACCCGGGACAGAGGAACACCGGGGAGCTGTTTTTT	CAAHPGQRNTGELFF
TRBV15	-	-	TRBJ1-1	TGTGCCACCAGCAGAGCGAATCCGGACACTGAAGCTTTCTTT	CATSRANPDTEAFF
TRBV19	-	-	TRBJ1-1	TGTGCCAGTAGTATGCGAACGGGGAACACTGAAGCTTTCTTT	CASSMRTGNTEAFF
TRBV21-1	-	-	TRBJ1-5	TGTGCCAGCAGCAAAGGGGCCGGGACAGGGGAGCTGTATAGCAATCAGCCCCAGCATTTT	CASSKGAGTGELYSNQPQHF
TRBV4-3	TRBD1	-	TRBJ2-1	TGCGCCAGCAGCCCTCCCGGACAGGGAAATTACGGTGAGCAGTTCTTC	CASSPPGQGNYGEQFF
TRBV5-6	TRBD1	-	TRBJ1-6	TGTGCCAGCAGCCAAGGGACAGAACTTACGAGCAACTATAATTCACCCCTCCACTTT	CASSQGTELTSNYNSPLHF
TRBV7-2	-	-	TRBJ2-7	TGTGCCAGCAGCCCTATGCAAGTTAACTACGAGCAGTACTTC	CASSPMQVNYEQYF
TRBV28	-	-	TRBJ1-2	TGTGCCAGCAGGACTCGGCAGAAATATGGCTACACCTTC	CASRTRQKYGYTF
TRBV19	-	-	TRBJ1-1	TGTGCCAGTACCACGGGGGGGAACACTGAAGCTTTCTTT	CASTTGGNTEAFF
TRBV5-1	TRBD1	-	TRBJ1-2	TGCGCCAGCAGCCCCGGTGGGACAGGGGCCTATGGCTACACCTTC	CASSPGGTGAYGYTF
TRBV7-6	-	-	TRBJ2-2	TGTGCCAGCAGCCTCCTTACCGGGGAGCTGTTTTTT	CASSLLTGELFF
TRBV11-3	TRBD2	few	TRBJ2-3	TGTGCCAGCAGCTTAACCGCGGGAGGAGATACGCAGTATTTT	CASSLTAGGDTQYF
TRBV28	-	-	TRBJ1-5	TGTGCCAGCGGAATACAGGACCGGGGGTCTCAGCCCCAGCATTTT	CASGIQDRGSQPQHF
TRBV7-3	-	-	TRBJ2-1	TGTGCCAGCAGCTGGGGCCATTACAATGAGCAGTTCTTC	CASSWGHYNEQFF
TRBV28	-	-	TRBJ2-6	TGTGCCAGCCAGGGTTTTTGGGTCTGGGCCAACGTCCTGACTTTC	CASQGFWVWANVLTF
TRBV4-1	TRBD2	-	TRBJ2-1	TGCGCCAGCAGCCAAACGATTACGGGGGGTGAGCAGTTCTTC	CASSQTITGGEQFF
TRBV5-4	-	-	TRBJ1-2	TGTGCCAGCAGCTTGGGGGGCAGTAGTGGCTACACCTTC	CASSLGGSSGYTF
TRBV7-3	TRBD2	-	TRBJ2-1	TGTGCCAGCAGCTCCGGGACTAGCGGGAGTGAGCAGTTCTTC	CASSSGTSGSEQFF
TRBV10-3	TRBD1	-	TRBJ1-4	TGTGCCATCAGGAGGGACAGTTATAATGAAAAACTGTTTTTT	CAIRRDSYNEKLFF
TRBV27	TRBD2	-	TRBJ2-1	TGTGCCAGCAGTTTTGGGACTAGCCCCGAGCAGTTCTTC	CASSFGTSPEQFF
TRBV10-3	TRBD2	-	TRBJ2-2	TGTGCCATCACCGGACTAGCGGGGGGTCGCGAGAACACCGGGGAGCTGTTTTTT	CAITGLAGGRENTGELFF
TRBV5-1	-	-	TRBJ2-3	TGCGCCAGCAGCTTTGACAGGGAGGGCACAGATACGCAGTATTTT	CASSFDREGTDTQYF
TRBV7-6	TRBD1	-	TRBJ2-2	TGTGCCAGCAGCCAAAAGACAGGGGGCGGGGAGCTGTTTTTT	CASSQKTGGGELFF
TRBV10-3	-	-	TRBJ2-1	TGTGCCATCAGTGAGTCCAGGGCCGGGCAGTTCTTC	CAISESRAGQFF
TRBV19	TRBD2	-	TRBJ2-2	TGTGCCAGTAGTATCAGCGGGACTGTAAGCACCGGGGAGCTGTTTTTT	CASSISGTVSTGELFF
TRBV27	-	-	TRBJ1-5	TGTGCCAGCAGTTTATCCGCCAGTACAGCCCAGCATTTT	CASSLSASTAQHF
TRBV29-1	-	-	TRBJ1-1	TGCACCTCCGCGGGTGGGCAGGAGAACACTGAAGCTTTCTTT	CTSAGGQENTEAFF
TRBV3-1/TRBV3-2	-	-	TRBJ1-6	TGTGCCAGCAGCTTCGATGAGGATAATTCACCCCTCCACTTT	CASSFDEDNSPLHF
TRBV28	TRBD1	-	TRBJ1-2	TGTGCCAGCAGGCGTCCGGGACAGAGATATGGCTACACCTTC	CASRRPGQRYGYTF
TRBV4-1	-	many	TRBJ1-1	TGCGCCAGCAGCGTGGTGACAGTGAACACTGAAGCTTTCTTT	CASSVVTVNTEAFF
TRBV18	-	-	TRBJ2-2	TGTGCCAGCTCACCCATTCGGACCGGGGAGCTGTTTTTT	CASSPIRTGELFF
TRBV28	-	-	TRBJ2-2	TGTGCCAGCAGACAGGTATCTGTTAGCGGCTACGGGGAGCTGTTTTTT	CASRQVSVSGYGELFF
TRBV5-8	TRBD1	-	TRBJ1-2	TGTGCCAGCGCCAGGACAGGGAACACTAACTATGGCTACACCTTC	CASARTGNTNYGYTF
TRBV19	-	-	TRBJ2-3	TGTGCCAGTAGTTACACAGGGAACACAGATACGCAGTATTTT	CASSYTGNTDTQYF
TRBV27	-	few	TRBJ1-6	TGTGCCAGCAACCCCTTGGGCAAGGGGGAATCACCCCTCCACTTT	CASNPLGKGESPLHF
TRBV7-3	TRBD1	-	TRBJ2-3	TGTGCCAGCAGCTTATTCCAGGGGGCGGCAGATACGCAGTATTTT	CASSLFQGAADTQYF
TRBV11-2	-	-	TRBJ2-5	TGTGCCAGCAGCTTAGGGACAGATAAAGAGACCCAGTACTTC	CASSLGTDKETQYF
TRBV29-1	-	-	TRBJ1-5	TGCAGCGTTGAGTGGGGGCGCCCTCAGCCCCAGCATTTT	CSVEWGRPQPQHF
TRBV9	-	-	TRBJ2-3	TGTGCCAGCAGCGTAGGTGGCGGCCCTAGCACAGATACGCAGTATTTT	CASSVGGGPSTDTQYF